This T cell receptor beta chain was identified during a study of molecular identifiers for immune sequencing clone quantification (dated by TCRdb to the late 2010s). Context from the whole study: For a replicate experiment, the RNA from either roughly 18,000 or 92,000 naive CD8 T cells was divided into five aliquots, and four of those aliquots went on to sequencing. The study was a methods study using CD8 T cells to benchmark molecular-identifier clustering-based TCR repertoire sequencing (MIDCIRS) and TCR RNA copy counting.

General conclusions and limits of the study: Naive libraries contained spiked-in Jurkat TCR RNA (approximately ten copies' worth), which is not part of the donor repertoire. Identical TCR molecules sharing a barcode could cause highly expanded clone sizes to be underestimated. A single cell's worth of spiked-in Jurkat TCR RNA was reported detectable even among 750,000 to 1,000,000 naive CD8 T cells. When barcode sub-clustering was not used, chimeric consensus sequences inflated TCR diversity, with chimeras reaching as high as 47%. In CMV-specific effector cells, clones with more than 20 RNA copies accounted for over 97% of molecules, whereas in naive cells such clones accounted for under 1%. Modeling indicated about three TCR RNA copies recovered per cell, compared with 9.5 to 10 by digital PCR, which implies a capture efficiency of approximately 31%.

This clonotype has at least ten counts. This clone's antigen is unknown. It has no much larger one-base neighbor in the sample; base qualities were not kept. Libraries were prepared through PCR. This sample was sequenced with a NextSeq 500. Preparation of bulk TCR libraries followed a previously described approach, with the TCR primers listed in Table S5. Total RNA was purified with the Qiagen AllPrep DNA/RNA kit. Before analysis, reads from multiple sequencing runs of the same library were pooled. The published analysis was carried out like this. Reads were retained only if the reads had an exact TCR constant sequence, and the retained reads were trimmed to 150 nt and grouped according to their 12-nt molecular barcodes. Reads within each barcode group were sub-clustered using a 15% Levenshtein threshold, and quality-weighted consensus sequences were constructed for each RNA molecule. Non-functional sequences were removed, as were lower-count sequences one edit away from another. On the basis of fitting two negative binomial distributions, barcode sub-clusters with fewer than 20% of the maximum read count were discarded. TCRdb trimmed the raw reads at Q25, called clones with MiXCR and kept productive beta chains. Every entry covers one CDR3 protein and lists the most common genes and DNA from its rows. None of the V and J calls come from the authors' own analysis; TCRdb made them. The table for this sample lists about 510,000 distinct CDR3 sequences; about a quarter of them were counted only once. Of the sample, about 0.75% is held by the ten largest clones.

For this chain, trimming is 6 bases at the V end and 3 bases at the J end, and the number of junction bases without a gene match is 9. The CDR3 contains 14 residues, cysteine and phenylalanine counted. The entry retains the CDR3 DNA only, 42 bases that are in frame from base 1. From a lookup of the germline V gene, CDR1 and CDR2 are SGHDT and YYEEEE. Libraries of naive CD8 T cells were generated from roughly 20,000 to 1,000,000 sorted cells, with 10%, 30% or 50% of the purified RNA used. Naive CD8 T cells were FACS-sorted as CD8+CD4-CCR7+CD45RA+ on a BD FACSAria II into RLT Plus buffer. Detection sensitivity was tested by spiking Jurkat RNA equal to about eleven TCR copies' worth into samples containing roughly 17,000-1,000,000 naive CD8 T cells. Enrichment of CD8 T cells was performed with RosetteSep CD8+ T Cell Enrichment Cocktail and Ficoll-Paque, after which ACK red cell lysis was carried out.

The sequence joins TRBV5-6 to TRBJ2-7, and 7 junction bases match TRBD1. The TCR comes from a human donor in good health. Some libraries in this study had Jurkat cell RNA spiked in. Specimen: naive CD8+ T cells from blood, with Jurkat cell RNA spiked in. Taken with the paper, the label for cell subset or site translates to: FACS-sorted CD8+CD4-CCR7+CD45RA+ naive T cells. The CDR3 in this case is CASIGRDSDYEQYF. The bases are TGTGCCAGCATCGGCCGGGACAGCGACTACGAGCAGTACTTC.